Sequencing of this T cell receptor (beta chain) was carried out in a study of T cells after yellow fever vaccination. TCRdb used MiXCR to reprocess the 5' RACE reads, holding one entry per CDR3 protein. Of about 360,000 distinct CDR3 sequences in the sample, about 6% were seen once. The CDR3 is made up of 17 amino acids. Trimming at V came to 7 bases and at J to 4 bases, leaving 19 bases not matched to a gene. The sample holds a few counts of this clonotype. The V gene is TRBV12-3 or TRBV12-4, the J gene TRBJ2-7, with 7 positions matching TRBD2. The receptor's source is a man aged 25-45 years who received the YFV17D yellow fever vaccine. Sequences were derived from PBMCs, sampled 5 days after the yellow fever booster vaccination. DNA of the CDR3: TGTGCCAGCATTTTCCCCCCTAAGCGGGGAACGGTTTACGAGCAGTACTTC. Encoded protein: CASIFPPKRGTVYEQYF.